This paragraph covers one TCR beta chain sequence. The antigen remains undetermined. The sample is drawn from a study of CD8 T cells in Susac syndrome. Regarding the study as a whole: As the study acknowledged, the number of individuals who were part of its TCR sequencing and HLA analysis was relatively small.

Sequencing of TCR beta was performed on blood CD8+ T cells and on blood CD4+ T cells. Negative magnetic isolation gave CD8+ and CD4+ cells; FACS enriched CD8+ TEMRA. RNA in amounts of roughly 0.5 to 1 ug was reverse transcribed with random hexamers. TCR beta CDR3 was amplified by immunoSEQ multiplex PCR. This amplification extended across 54 Vbeta and 13 Jbeta segments. TCRdb re-analysed the immunoSEQ multiplex PCR reads in MiXCR, keeping a single row per CDR3 protein. Of about 60,000 distinct CDR3 sequences in the sample, more than 90% were seen once. Trimming shortened V by 4 bases and J by 2 bases, and 12 bases separated the two germline ends. The CDR3 length is 15 residues. Germline lookup yields CDR1 SEHNR and CDR2 FQNEAQ (reference sequence).

The sequencing sample was made of CD8+ T cells from PBMCs. This sequence originates from a human donor in good health. The rearrangement joins TRBV7-9 to TRBJ2-1; D is possibly TRBD1 or TRBD2 (5 bases each). In DNA, the CDR3 is TGTGCCAGCAGCTCGTCGGGACGAACCTACAATGAGCAGTTCTTC. This codes for CASSSSGRTYNEQFF.